Presented here are 8 T cell receptor beta chains from one specimen sequenced in a study of OX40 agonist ivuxolimab in advanced cancers. Clones were read by immunoSEQ multiplex PCR, and TCRdb kept only the in-frame ones, dropping some. In the table there are roughly 69,000 clones, roughly 89% of which are singletons. The input for sequencing was CD4+ or CD8+ T cells sorted from blood, taken in a trial of the OX40 agonist ivuxolimab. These receptor sequences come from an adult with an advanced solid tumor such as melanoma, head and neck, liver or kidney cancer.

The chain carries TRBV19 and TRBJ2-1, with D possibly TRBD1 on 5 matching bases. Trimming took off 6 bases at V and 7 bases at J, with 13 bases between the two ends. This CDR3 has 13 residues. Germline CDR1 and CDR2: LNHDA and SQIVND (reference sequence). CDR3 loop: CASRELTANEQFF. CDR3 coding DNA: TGTGCCAGTAGGGAACTGACAGCGAATGAGCAGTTCTTC.

This clone appeared a few times. The chain couples TRBV2 to TRBJ2-3; TRBD2 matches 12 bases. The CDR3 sequence is 14 residues long. Germline V lookup: CDR1 SNHLY, CDR2 FYNNEI. The ends lost 8 bases at V and 2 bases at J; junction bases unmatched: 2. Here the CDR3 reads CASWTSGTTDTQYF. For the CDR3, the DNA is TGTGCCAGCTGGACTAGCGGGACCACAGATACGCAGTATTTT. Full variable domain (rest looked up from reference TRBV2 and TRBJ2-3): EPEVTQTPSHQVTQMGQEVILRCVPISNHLYFYWYRQILGQKVEFLVSFYNNEISEKSEIFDDQFSVERPDGSNFTLKIRSTKLEDSAMYFCASWTSGTTDTQYFGPGTRLTVL.

The rearrangement joins TRBV5-4 to TRBJ2-1; 9 bases are shared with TRBD2. The germline V gene encodes CDR1 SGHNT and CDR2 YYREEE (reference sequence). The ends lost 2 bases at V and 2 bases at J; junction bases unmatched: 5. The CDR3 runs to 16 residues. In nucleotides, the CDR3 is TGTGCCAGCAGCTTAGCGGGAGGTCTTCCCTACAATGAGCAGTTCTTC. Translation: CASSLAGGLPYNEQFF.

This clone was observed a handful of times. This chain joins TRBV5-1 and TRBJ1-1; no definite D call. Germline lookup yields CDR1 SGHRS and CDR2 YFSETQ. Trimming left V 0 bases short and J 8 bases short, with 5 bases between. This CDR3 spans 11 amino acids. Written as DNA, the CDR3 is TGCGCCAGCAGCTTGGACAGAGAAGCTTTCTTT. Amino acid sequence: CASSLDREAFF. The full variable domain, with the rest looked up from reference TRBV5-1 and TRBJ1-1, is KAGVTQTPRYLIKTRGQQVTLSCSPISGHRSVSWYQQTPGQGLQFLFEYFSETQRNKGNFPGRFSGRQFSNSRSEMNVSTLELGDSALYLCASSLDREAFFGQGTRLTVV.

The chain couples TRBV6-5 to TRBJ1-6, with 7 bases that match TRBD1. Looked up from germline, CDR1 is MNHEY and CDR2 is SVGAGI. The CDR3 length is 14 residues. The V segment lost 6 bases and the J segment 9 bases; nucleotides outside the gene matches: 8. The CDR3 DNA follows: TGTGCCAGCAGCATACAGGGGACGGGTTCACCCCTCCACTTT. Translated, it gives CASSIQGTGSPLHF.

CDR3 bases: TGTGCCAGCAGCTTGAGCGGCAGGGGATACGAGCAGTACTTC. Translated, it gives CASSLSGRGYEQYF. The rearrangement links TRBV5-4 to TRBJ2-7; D may be TRBD1 (6 bases). Per the germline V gene, CDR1 is SGHNT and CDR2 is YYREEE (reference sequence). The germline V and J ends were trimmed by 1 base and 4 bases, with 12 bases remaining between them. The CDR3 length is 14 residues. Looking up the rest from reference TRBV5-4 and TRBJ2-7 gives the full variable domain: ETGVTQSPTHLIKTRGQQVTLRCSSQSGHNTVSWYQQALGQGPQFIFQYYREEENGRGNFPPRFSGLQFPNYSSELNVNALELDDSALYLCASSLSGRGYEQYFGPGTRLTVT.

The chain uses TRBV29-1 and TRBJ1-2; TRBD1 matches 10 bases. Germline CDR1 is SQVTM and CDR2 is ANQGSEA. The CDR3 length is 14 residues. CDR3 in DNA: TGCGGCACATGGGACAGGGGTCACACGAATGGCTACACCTTC. It codes for CGTWDRGHTNGYTF.

The chain recombines TRBV2 with TRBJ2-5; 7 bases are shared with TRBD2. The CDR3 runs 14 residues. The V and J ends lost 9 bases and 0 bases, in that order; junction bases with no gene match: 7. Germline values: CDR1 SNHLY, CDR2 FYNNEI. The CDR3 region has the DNA TGTGCCAGTCTGGGGAGGGCTCACCAAGAGACCCAGTACTTC. Translated: CASLGRAHQETQYF.